This TCR beta chain was observed in a study of regulatory T cells in long-lasting Graves disease. Libraries of TCR beta came from iRepertoire HTBI primers plus Arm-PCR of CDR3 regions. How the authors handled the data: Analysis of the samples identified more than 60 TRBV and around 15 TRBJ segments. Via MiXCR, TCRdb re-called the multiplex PCR reads, giving one row per CDR3 protein. The V and J calls reflect TCRdb's pipeline rather than the authors' work. The repertoire has a few hundred thousand distinct CDR3 sequences, around 15% of them found once; the top ten carry roughly 27%. CDR1 and CDR2 from the germline V gene are LNHDA and SQIVND (reference sequence). The CDR3 contains 15 residues. The germline V and J ends were trimmed by 5 bases and 0 bases, with 11 bases remaining between them. Time point here: newly diagnosed GD, antithyroid drugs for less than 3 months. The TCR library used RNA extracted from PBMCs.

The sample was also linked to a second study, of T cells in Graves' hyperthyroidism and ophthalmopathy. That report adds: Blood also carried most thyroid clonotypes expanded above 0.001. Model-based prediction identified ophthalmopathy a median about 6.8 months prior to its onset.

This specimen was peripheral blood mononuclear cells (PBMCs), taken at new diagnosis, from a patient treated with antithyroid drugs. The origin of this receptor is a man aged 40-49 years with Graves disease. V is TRBV19 and J is TRBJ1-5, with no clear D. CDR3 DNA sequence: TGTGCCAGTAGTCCGGGTTTCGGTAGCAATCAGCCCCAGCATTTT. Its protein is CASSPGFGSNQPQHF.